This T cell receptor (beta chain) was sequenced for a study of T cell repertoires in ileal Crohn's disease. Looking at the study overall: About half of patients got postoperative therapy: ten or so thiopurines, around 20 anti-TNF.

TCRB immunosequencing input was about 0.55 micrograms of biopsy DNA per sample. Produced via immunoSEQ multiplex PCR; TCRdb's table is partial and in-frame only. In the table there are some 28,000 clones, roughly 77% of which are singletons. Included were adult ileal or ileocolonic Crohn's patients indicated for ileocolonic resection. The sample comprised ileal tissue. The source of this sequence is an adult with Crohn's disease.

CDR3 in DNA: TGTGCCAGCAGCTTAGTGTGGGGACTAGCGGGGTCCGGGGCCCAGTACTTC. Amino acids: CASSLVWGLAGSGAQYF. The V and J genes are TRBV7-2 and TRBJ2-5, with 13 bases lining up with TRBD2. From germline, CDR1 is SGHTA and CDR2 FQGNSA. The CDR3 totals 17 residues. V shed 1 base, J shed 9 bases, and the junction held 11 bases outside the gene matches.